Sequencing of this TCR beta chain was carried out in a study of PD-L1 blockade in urothelial cancer. Study-wide context: The analyses of blood took place 3 weeks (second dose) and 6 weeks after treatment start.

Assay used: immunoSEQ multiplex PCR; TCRdb lists only in-frame clones, some missing. The sample has about 130,000 clones, around 88% seen once. Time point in this sample: peripheral blood 6 weeks after treatment start. Pretreatment and on-treatment samples were taken, numbering 1 to 8 per patient. This TCR was sampled from a man in his fifties with urothelial cancer. The sample in question was PBMCs, obtained around atezolizumab (anti-PD-L1) treatment.

The chain's CDR3 is CASKRDRGTNQPQHF. The CDR3 region has the DNA TGTGCCAGCAAACGGGACAGGGGGACCAATCAGCCCCAGCATTTT. The chain links TRBV2 to TRBJ1-5, with TRBD1 matching over 11 bases. Germline V CDR1 and CDR2: SNHLY, FYNNEI. The CDR3 contains 15 residues. Unmatched junction bases numbered 5, after V lost 7 bases and J lost 3 bases.